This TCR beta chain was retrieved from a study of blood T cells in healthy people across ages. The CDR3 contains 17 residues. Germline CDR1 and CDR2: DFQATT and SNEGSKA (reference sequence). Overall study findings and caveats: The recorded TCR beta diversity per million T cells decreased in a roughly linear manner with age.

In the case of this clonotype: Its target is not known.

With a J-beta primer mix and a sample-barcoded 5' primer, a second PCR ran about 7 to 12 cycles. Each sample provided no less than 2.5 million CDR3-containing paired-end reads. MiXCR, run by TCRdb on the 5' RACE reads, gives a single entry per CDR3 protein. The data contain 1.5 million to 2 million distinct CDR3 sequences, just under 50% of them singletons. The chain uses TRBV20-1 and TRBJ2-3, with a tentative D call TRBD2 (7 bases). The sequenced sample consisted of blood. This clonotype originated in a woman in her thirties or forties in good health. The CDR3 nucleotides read TGCACTATGGCGGGGGCTCTTGATGAGGGTAGCACAGATACGCAGTATTTT. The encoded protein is CTMAGALDEGSTDTQYF.